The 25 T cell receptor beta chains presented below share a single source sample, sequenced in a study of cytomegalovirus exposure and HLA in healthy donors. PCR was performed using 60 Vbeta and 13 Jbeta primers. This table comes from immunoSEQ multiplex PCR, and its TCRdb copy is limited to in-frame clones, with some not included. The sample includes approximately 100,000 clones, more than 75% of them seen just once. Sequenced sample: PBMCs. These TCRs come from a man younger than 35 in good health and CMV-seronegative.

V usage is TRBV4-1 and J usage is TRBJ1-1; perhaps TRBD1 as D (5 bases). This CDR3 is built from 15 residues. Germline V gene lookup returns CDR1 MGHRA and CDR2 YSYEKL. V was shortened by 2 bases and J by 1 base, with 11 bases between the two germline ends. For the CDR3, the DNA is TGCGCCAGCAGCCAACGCCTCACAGGGAACACTGAAGCTTTCTTT. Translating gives CASSQRLTGNTEAFF.

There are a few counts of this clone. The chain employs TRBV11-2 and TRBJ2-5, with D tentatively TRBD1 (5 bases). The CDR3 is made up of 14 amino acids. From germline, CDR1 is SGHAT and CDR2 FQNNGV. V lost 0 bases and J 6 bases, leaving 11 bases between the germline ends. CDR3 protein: CASSLDRQWKTQYF. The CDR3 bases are TGTGCCAGCAGCTTAGATAGACAGTGGAAGACCCAGTACTTC.

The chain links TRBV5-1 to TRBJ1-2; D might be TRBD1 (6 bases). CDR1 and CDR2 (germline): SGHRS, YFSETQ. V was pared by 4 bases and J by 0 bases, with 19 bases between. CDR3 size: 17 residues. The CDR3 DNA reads TGCGCCAGCAGCAATCCGGGACACGGACGTTCTAACTATGGCTACACCTTC. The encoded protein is CASSNPGHGRSNYGYTF.

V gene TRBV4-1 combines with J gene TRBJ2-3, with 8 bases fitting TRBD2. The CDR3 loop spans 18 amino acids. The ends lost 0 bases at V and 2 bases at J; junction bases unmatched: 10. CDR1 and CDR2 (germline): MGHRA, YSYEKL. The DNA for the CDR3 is TGCGCCAGCAGCCAAGATCGGGGGGGCCTGGCGAACACAGATACGCAGTATTTT. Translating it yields CASSQDRGGLANTDTQYF.

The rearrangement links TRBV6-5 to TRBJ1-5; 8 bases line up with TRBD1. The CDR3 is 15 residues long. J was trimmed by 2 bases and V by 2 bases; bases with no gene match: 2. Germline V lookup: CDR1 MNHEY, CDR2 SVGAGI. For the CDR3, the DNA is TGTGCCAGCAGTTACACGGGACAGGGCAATCAGCCCCAGCATTTT. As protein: CASSYTGQGNQPQHF.

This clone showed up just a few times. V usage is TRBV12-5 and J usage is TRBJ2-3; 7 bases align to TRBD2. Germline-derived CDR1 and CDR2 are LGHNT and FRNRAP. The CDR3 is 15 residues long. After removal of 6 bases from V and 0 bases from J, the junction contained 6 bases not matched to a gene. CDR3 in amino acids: CASGAGLTSTDTQYF. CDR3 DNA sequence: TGTGCTAGTGGCGCGGGACTAACTAGCACAGATACGCAGTATTTT.

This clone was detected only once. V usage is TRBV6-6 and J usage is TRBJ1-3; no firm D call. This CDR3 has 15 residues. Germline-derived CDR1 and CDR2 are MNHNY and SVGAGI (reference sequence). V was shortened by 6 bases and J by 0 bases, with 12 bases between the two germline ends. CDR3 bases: TGTGCCAGCAGCGATAGTTTTTTCTCTGGAAACACCATATATTTT. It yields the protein CASSDSFFSGNTIYF.

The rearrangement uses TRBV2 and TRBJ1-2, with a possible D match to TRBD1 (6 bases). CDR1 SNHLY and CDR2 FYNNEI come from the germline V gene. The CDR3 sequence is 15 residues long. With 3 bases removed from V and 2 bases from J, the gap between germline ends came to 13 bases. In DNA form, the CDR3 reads TGTGCCAGCAGTGACCCAGGGGACCGAAACTATGGCTACACCTTC. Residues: CASSDPGDRNYGYTF. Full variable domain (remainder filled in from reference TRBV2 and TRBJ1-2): EPEVTQTPSHQVTQMGQEVILRCVPISNHLYFYWYRQILGQKVEFLVSFYNNEISEKSEIFDDQFSVERPDGSNFTLKIRSTKLEDSAMYFCASSDPGDRNYGYTFGSGTRLTVV.

CDR3 nucleotide sequence: TGCGCCAGCAGCCCAGGACAGGGGGCTAAAATGAATGGCTACACCTTC. This translates into CASSPGQGAKMNGYTF. The chain carries TRBV5-1 and TRBJ1-2; 11 bases are shared with TRBD1. The germline V gene encodes CDR1 SGHRS and CDR2 YFSETQ. V shed 4 bases, J shed 6 bases, and the junction held 11 bases outside the gene matches. The CDR3 runs 16 residues.

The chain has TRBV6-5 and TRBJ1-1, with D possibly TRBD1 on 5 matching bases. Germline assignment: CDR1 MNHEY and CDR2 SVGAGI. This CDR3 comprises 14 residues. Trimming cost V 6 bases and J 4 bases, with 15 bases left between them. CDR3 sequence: CASSRTGGSTEAFF. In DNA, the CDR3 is TGTGCCAGCAGCCGGACGGGGGGGTCCACTGAAGCTTTCTTT.

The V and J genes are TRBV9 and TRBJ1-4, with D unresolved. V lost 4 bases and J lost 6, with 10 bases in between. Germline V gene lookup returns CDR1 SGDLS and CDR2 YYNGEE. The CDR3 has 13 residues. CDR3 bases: TGTGCCAGCAGCCCCATAACAGATGAAAAACTGTTTTTT. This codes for CASSPITDEKLFF.

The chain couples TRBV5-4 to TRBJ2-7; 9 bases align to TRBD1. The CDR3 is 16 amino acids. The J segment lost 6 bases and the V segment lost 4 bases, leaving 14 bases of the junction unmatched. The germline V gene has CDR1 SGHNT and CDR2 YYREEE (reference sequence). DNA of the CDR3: TGTGCCAGCAGCAAGATTACAGGGGGCCATCTCTCCGAGCAGTACTTC. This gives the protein CASSKITGGHLSEQYF.

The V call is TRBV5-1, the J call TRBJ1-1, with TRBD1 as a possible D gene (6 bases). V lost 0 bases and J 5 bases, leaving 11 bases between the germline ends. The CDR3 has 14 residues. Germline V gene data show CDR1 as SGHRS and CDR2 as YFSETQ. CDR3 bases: TGCGCCAGCAGCTTGGAAAGGGGGTGGACTGAAGCTTTCTTT. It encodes CASSLERGWTEAFF.

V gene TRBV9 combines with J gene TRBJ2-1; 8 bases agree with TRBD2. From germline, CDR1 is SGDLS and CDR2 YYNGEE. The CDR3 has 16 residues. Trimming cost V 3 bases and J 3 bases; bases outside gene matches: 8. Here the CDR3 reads CASSAWTSSFYNEQFF. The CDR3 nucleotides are TGTGCCAGCAGCGCTTGGACTAGCTCCTTCTACAATGAGCAGTTCTTC.

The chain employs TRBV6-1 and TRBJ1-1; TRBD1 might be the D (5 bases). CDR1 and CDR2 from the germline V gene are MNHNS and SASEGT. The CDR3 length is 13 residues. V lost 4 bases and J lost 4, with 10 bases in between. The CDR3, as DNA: TGTGCCAGCAGTGGCTGGGGCGGCACTGAAGCTTTCTTT. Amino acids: CASSGWGGTEAFF.

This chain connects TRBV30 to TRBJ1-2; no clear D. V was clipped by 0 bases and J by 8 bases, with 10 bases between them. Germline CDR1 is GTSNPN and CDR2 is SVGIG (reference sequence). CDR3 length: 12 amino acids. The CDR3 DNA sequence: TGTGCCTGGAGTGTAACGGTCGTAGGCTACACCTTC. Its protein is CAWSVTVVGYTF.

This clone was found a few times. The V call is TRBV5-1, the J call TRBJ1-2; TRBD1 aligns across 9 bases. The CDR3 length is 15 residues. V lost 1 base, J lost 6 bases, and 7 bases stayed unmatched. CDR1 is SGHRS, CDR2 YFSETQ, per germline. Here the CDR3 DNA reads TGCGCCAGCAGCTTGCGGACAGGGGAAGAGAATGGCTACACCTTC. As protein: CASSLRTGEENGYTF.

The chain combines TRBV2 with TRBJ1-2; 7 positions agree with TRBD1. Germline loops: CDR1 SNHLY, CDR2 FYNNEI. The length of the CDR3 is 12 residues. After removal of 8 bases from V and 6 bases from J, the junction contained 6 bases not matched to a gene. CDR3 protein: CASETGIDGYTF. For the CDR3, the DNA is TGTGCCAGCGAGACAGGGATCGATGGCTACACCTTC.

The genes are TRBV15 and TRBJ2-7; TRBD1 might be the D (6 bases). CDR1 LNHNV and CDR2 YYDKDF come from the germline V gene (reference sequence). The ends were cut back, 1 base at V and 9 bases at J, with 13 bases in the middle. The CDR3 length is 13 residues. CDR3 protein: CATSRGRDTPQYF. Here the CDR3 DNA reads TGTGCCACCAGCAGAGGCCGGGACACTCCGCAGTACTTC.

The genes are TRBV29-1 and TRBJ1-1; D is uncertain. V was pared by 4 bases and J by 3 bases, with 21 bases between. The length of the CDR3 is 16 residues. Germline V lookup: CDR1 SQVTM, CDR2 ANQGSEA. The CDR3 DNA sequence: TGCAGCGTTGGTCTGCAGGTCCCGCCCAGTTACACTGAAGCTTTCTTT. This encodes CSVGLQVPPSYTEAFF. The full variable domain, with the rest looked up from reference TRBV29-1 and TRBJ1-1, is SAVISQKPSRDICQRGTSLTIQCQVDSQVTMMFWYRQQPGQSLTLIATANQGSEATYESGFVIDKFPISRPNLTFSTLTVSNMSPEDSSIYLCSVGLQVPPSYTEAFFGQGTRLTVV.

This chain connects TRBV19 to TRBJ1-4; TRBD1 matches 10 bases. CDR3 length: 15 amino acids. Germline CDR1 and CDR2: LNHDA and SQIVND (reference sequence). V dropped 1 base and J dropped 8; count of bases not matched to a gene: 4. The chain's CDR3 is CASSIAGTGVEKLFF. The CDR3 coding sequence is TGTGCCAGTAGTATAGCCGGGACAGGGGTAGAAAAACTGTTTTTT.

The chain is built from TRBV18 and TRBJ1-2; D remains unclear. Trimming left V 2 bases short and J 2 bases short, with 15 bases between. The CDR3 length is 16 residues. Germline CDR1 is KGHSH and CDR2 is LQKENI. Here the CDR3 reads CASSPNQQAGNYGYTF. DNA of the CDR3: TGTGCCAGCTCACCAAACCAGCAGGCGGGGAACTATGGCTACACCTTC.

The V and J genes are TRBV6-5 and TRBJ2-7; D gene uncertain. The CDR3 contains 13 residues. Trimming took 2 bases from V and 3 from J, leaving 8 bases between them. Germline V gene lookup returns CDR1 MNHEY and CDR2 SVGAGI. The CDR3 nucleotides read TGTGCCAGCAGTTACGCCCAGTTCTACGAGCAGTACTTC. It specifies CASSYAQFYEQYF.

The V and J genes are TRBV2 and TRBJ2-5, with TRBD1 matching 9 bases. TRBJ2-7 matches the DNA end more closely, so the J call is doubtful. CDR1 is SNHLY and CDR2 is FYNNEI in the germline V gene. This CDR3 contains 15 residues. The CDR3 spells CASSLRDRASYEQYF. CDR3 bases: TGTGCCAGCAGTCTCCGGGACAGGGCCTCCTACGAGCAGTACTTC.

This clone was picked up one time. DNA for the CDR3: TGTGCCAGCAGCTTATCTGGGTACGGACTAACCGCCTACGAGCAGTACTTC. It specifies CASSLSGYGLTAYEQYF. The chain joins TRBV11-2 to TRBJ2-7; a weak D match, TRBD2 (6 bases). The CDR3 loop spans 17 amino acids. V was trimmed by 2 bases and J by 2 bases, leaving 19 bases between them. Germline assignment: CDR1 SGHAT and CDR2 FQNNGV.